The T cell receptor (beta chain) under discussion was sequenced for a study of cytomegalovirus exposure and HLA in healthy donors. General observations from the study: A later analysis revealed that TCR association rates differed between HLA loci, peaking at DRB1 and bottoming out at HLA-C.

13 Jbeta primers and 60 Vbeta primers were used for the PCR. Method: immunoSEQ multiplex PCR; TCRdb's copy keeps in-frame clones and lacks some. The data hold roughly 120,000 clones, with about 81% observed a single time. V gave up 4 bases and J gave up 4 bases, with 14 bases separating them. The V gene's germline CDR1 is SGHRS and CDR2 YFSETQ. The CDR3 is 14 amino acids. With respect to this clone: Its antigen is currently unknown.

Sequenced sample: PBMCs. The chain employs TRBV5-1 and TRBJ2-5; the D is unclear. This clonotype was sampled from a woman aged 25 to 39 in good health and CMV-seronegative. The DNA of the CDR3 is TGCGCCAGCAGCGGGTCTAGTCTCTCAGAGACCCAGTACTTC. The encoded protein is CASSGSSLSETQYF.